This is a list of T cell receptor beta chains from one sample in a study of shared clonotypes between healthy human individuals. The repertoire was sequenced with immunoSEQ multiplex PCR; TCRdb's copy has only in-frame clones and lacks some. The data hold approximately 640,000 clones, with 90% observed a single time. Sequenced input: memory CD8+ T cells from PBMCs. All receptors come from a man younger than 35 in good health. Some clones in this sample may be carry-over from other donors' samples. Both conserved end residues are part of each CDR3. D genes are given only for firm matches. The size entry is marked missing in some rows and otherwise reads once, few, many or a size class.

v_gene	j_gene	abundance	d_gene	CDR3nt	CDR3aa
TRBV27	TRBJ1-5	NA	NA	TGTGCCAGCAGTTCCAACAGAACACCACTCAATCAGCCCCAGCATTTT	CASSSNRTPLNQPQHF
TRBV5-4	TRBJ2-7	NA	TRBD2	TGTGCCAGCAGCTCCGGGACTAGCGACTCCTACGAGCAGTACTTC	CASSSGTSDSYEQYF
TRBV9	TRBJ1-2	NA	TRBD1	TGTGCCAGCAGCGGGCGGACAGGCCCCGGCTACACCTTC	CASSGRTGPGYTF
TRBV7-9	TRBJ1-2	NA	NA	TGTGCCAGCAACTCCGGGGGGGGAGATGGCTACACCTTC	CASNSGGGDGYTF
TRBV11-2	TRBJ2-2	NA	NA	TGTGCCAGCAGCTTAGTCCCCGGGGAGCTGTTTTTT	CASSLVPGELFF
TRBV29-1	TRBJ2-1	NA	TRBD1	TGCAGCGTTGAGGGGCAGGGGGCGTACAATGAGCAGTTCTTC	CSVEGQGAYNEQFF
TRBV28	TRBJ2-1	once	NA	TGTGCCAGCAGTTTTGGGACGGACCCGGCGGGGGCTGAGCAGTTCTTC	CASSFGTDPAGAEQFF
TRBV13	TRBJ1-1	NA	NA	TGTGCCAGCAGCTCCCGGACAGAGGGCACTGAAGCTTTCTTT	CASSSRTEGTEAFF
TRBV13	TRBJ2-7	NA	NA	TGTGCCAGCAGCTCTAGGGCTGGGCTCTACGAGCAGTACTTC	CASSSRAGLYEQYF
TRBV11-2	TRBJ1-1	NA	NA	TGTGCCAGCGGCCAAGGGACCGGAAGGGGGACTGAAGCTTTCTTT	CASGQGTGRGTEAFF
TRBV28	TRBJ1-1	many	NA	TGTGCCAGCAGTTTACATAGGGGCACTGAAGCTTTCTTT	CASSLHRGTEAFF
TRBV7-9	TRBJ2-1	once	NA	TGTGCCAGCAGCTTAGGCGGAGAGGGGGGCTGGCGGCAGTTCTTC	CASSLGGEGGWRQFF
TRBV14	TRBJ2-1	NA	NA	TGTGCCAGCAGCCAGGGCAGGTACAATGAGCAGTTCTTC	CASSQGRYNEQFF
TRBV27	TRBJ1-4	NA	TRBD1	TGTGCCAGCAGTTTGACAGGGGGGGAAGGTGAAAAACTGTTTTTT	CASSLTGGEGEKLFF
TRBV11-2	TRBJ1-2	NA	NA	TGTGCCAGCAGCTACCCCCCGGGGATACTTCAATATGGCTACACCTTC	CASSYPPGILQYGYTF
TRBV6-5	TRBJ2-5	NA	NA	TGTGCCAGCAGTTACTTTGATGGTCAAGAGACCCAGTACTTC	CASSYFDGQETQYF
TRBV6-1	TRBJ1-2	NA	NA	TGTGCCAGCAGTGAATTGTACAGGCGCCTCACTAACTATGGCTACACCTTC	CASSELYRRLTNYGYTF
TRBV11-3	TRBJ2-7	NA	NA	TGTGCCAGCAGCTTAAGTTACGGACCCTACGAGCAGTACTTC	CASSLSYGPYEQYF
TRBV10-1	TRBJ2-1	NA	TRBD1	TGCGCCAGCAGTGAGTCGGGGAGACAGGGGCACTCGAATGAGCAGTTCTTC	CASSESGRQGHSNEQFF
TRBV9	TRBJ2-2	NA	TRBD2	TGTGCCAGCAGCGTTAGACTAGCCGCACAGGGGGAGCTGTTTTTT	CASSVRLAAQGELFF
TRBV19	TRBJ2-3	NA	NA	TGTGCCAGTAGTATGGGGCCCACAGGCACAGATACGCAGTATTTT	CASSMGPTGTDTQYF
TRBV9	TRBJ1-5	NA	NA	TGTGCCAGCAGCGTAGCTACAGGACCCAATCAGCCCCAGCATTTT	CASSVATGPNQPQHF
TRBV10-2	TRBJ2-1	once	TRBD2	TGCGCCAGCCGACTAGCGGGAGGGGGAAATGAGCAGTTCTTC	CASRLAGGGNEQFF
TRBV7-9	TRBJ2-4	NA	NA	TGTGCCAGCAGCCCGGGGAGCCAAGCAGGCATTCAGTACTTC	CASSPGSQAGIQYF
TRBV10-3	TRBJ2-7	NA	NA	TGTGCCATCAGTGAGCCAGAAGACTACGAGCAGTACTTC	CAISEPEDYEQYF
TRBV27	TRBJ2-7	NA	TRBD1	TGTGCCAGCAAGACTATTCAGGGGGCCCACGAGCAGTACTTC	CASKTIQGAHEQYF
TRBV2	TRBJ2-3	NA	NA	TGTGCCAGCATCACAGGCTATAGCACAGATACGCAGTATTTT	CASITGYSTDTQYF
TRBV21-1	TRBJ1-1	NA	NA	TGTGCCAGCAGCAAAATCCCTTCTCGGGGGGTTGGCACTGAAGCTTTCTTT	CASSKIPSRGVGTEAFF
TRBV18	TRBJ2-7	NA	NA	TGTGCCAGCTCACCACCGGAGAGCTACGAGCAGTACTTC	CASSPPESYEQYF
TRBV7-8	TRBJ2-5	NA	TRBD1	TGTGCCAGCAGCTTAGTGGGGGACAGGGATGAGACCCAGTACTTC	CASSLVGDRDETQYF
TRBV11-2	TRBJ1-5	few	NA	TGTGCCAGCAGCTTGAGACAAAATCAGCCCCAGCATTTT	CASSLRQNQPQHF
TRBV30	TRBJ2-7	NA	TRBD1	TGTGCCTGGGCTACTGGACAGGGGAGCTACGAGCAGTACTTC	CAWATGQGSYEQYF
TRBV20-1	TRBJ1-5	NA	NA	TGCAGTGCAGGGAGCAATCAGCCCCAGCATTTT	CSAGSNQPQHF
TRBV7-9	TRBJ2-1	NA	TRBD2	TGTGCCAGCAGCCGACTAGCGGGAGCCTCCTACAATGAGCAGTTCTTC	CASSRLAGASYNEQFF
TRBV7-2	TRBJ2-5	NA	NA	TGTGCCAGCAGCTTCAGGGACCCACAAGAGACCCAGTACTTC	CASSFRDPQETQYF
TRBV29-1	TRBJ2-7	NA	TRBD2	TGCAGCGTGGGGGACTGGACTAGCGGGTACGAGCAGTACTTC	CSVGDWTSGYEQYF
TRBV4-1	TRBJ2-7	NA	TRBD2	TGCGCCAGCAGCCAAACTGGCGGGAGGCTTTCAGGGGAGCAGTACTTC	CASSQTGGRLSGEQYF
TRBV27	TRBJ2-5	once	NA	TGTGCCAGCAGTTTTGTGGGGGCAGGAGAGACCCAGTACTTC	CASSFVGAGETQYF
TRBV6-1	TRBJ2-7	NA	TRBD2	TGTGCCAGCACCGGACTAGCGGGAAGTGACGAGCAGTACTTC	CASTGLAGSDEQYF
TRBV10-3	TRBJ2-7	NA	TRBD2	TGTGCCATCAGTGGACTAGCGGGAGTGTACGAGCAGTACTTC	CAISGLAGVYEQYF
TRBV27	TRBJ2-7	NA	NA	TGTGCCAGCAGTTCGTCGATAGGGCAGCTCGTCCACGAGCAGTACTTC	CASSSSIGQLVHEQYF
TRBV7-9	TRBJ2-7	NA	TRBD2	TGTGCCAGCAGCTTAGCAGCTAGCGGGAGCTCCTACGAGCAGTACTTC	CASSLAASGSSYEQYF
TRBV7-8	TRBJ1-4	once	TRBD1	TGTGCCAGCAGCTTAGCGATATCCCCAGGGGGTTATGCAACTAATGAAAAACTGTTTTTT	CASSLAISPGGYATNEKLFF
TRBV5-1	TRBJ2-3	NA	NA	TGCGCCAGCAGCGAGGGACGTCTATATAGGGATACGCAGTATTTT	CASSEGRLYRDTQYF
TRBV30	TRBJ2-3	NA	NA	TGTGCCTGGAGTGGTCGGCTGTACACAGATACGCAGTATTTT	CAWSGRLYTDTQYF
TRBV2	TRBJ2-7	NA	NA	TGTGCCAGCAGCCGGGAGACCTACGAGCAGTACTTC	CASSRETYEQYF
TRBV7-2	TRBJ2-7	NA	NA	TGTGCCAGCAGCTTAGGGGCAGGCCCGAGCGAGCAGTACTTC	CASSLGAGPSEQYF
TRBV9	TRBJ2-5	NA	TRBD2	TGTGCCAGCAGCGTAGCGGGACTAGCTAGGGAGACCCAGTACTTC	CASSVAGLARETQYF